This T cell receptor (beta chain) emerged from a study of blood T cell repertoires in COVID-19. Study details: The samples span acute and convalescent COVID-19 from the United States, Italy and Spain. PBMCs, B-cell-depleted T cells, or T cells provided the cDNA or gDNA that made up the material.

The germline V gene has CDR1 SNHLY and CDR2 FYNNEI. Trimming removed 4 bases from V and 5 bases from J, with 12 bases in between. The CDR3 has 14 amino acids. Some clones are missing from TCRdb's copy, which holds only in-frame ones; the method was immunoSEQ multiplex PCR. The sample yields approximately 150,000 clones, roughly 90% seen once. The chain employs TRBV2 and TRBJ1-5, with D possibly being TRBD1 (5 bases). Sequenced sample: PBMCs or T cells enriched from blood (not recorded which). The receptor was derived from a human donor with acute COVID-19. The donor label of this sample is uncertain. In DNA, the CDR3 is TGTGCCAGCAGTGGGTTCGGGACTTATCAGCCCCAGCATTTT. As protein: CASSGFGTYQPQHF.